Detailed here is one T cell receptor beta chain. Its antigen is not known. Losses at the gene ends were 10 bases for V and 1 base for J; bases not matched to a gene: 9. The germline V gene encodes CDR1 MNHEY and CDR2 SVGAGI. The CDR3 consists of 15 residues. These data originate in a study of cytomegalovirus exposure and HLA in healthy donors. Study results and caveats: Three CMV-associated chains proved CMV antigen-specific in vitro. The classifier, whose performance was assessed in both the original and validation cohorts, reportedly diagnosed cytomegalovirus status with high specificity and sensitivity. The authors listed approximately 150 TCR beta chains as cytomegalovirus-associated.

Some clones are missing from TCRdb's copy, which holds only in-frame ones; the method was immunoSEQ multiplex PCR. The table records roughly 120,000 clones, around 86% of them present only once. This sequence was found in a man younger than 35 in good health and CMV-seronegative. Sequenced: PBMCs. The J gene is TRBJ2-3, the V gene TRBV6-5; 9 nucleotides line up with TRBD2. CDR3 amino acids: CATRRGLAGTDTQYF. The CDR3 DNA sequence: TGTGCCACCCGCAGGGGACTAGCAGGCACAGATACGCAGTATTTT.